The rows below give T cell receptor beta chains drawn from one sample of a study of technical replicates of blood from several donors. Clones were sequenced by immunoSEQ multiplex PCR, and TCRdb holds only the in-frame ones, with some missing. The repertoire has under 95,000 clones, around 94% of them found once; the top ten carry 0.25%. The sequencing input was T cells isolated from PBMCs. The source of these receptors is a human donor in good health. The CDR3 runs from the conserved cysteine through the conserved F or W. The D gene is left open where the match is weak. Size is stated for part of the rows, as once, few or many counts, or as a class when the clone is expanded.

size	V	J	D	DNA	CDR3
.	TRBV19	TRBJ2-3	TRBD2	TGTGCCAGTAGGACCCTAACTAGCGGGAGAATCGCAGATACGCAGTATTTT	CASRTLTSGRIADTQYF
.	TRBV27	TRBJ2-7	.	TGTGCCAGCAGTTTCCGGGGGAGGCACGAGCAGTACTTC	CASSFRGRHEQYF
.	TRBV5-1	TRBJ2-3	TRBD2	TGCGCCAGCAGCCGACTAGCGGGAGGGGGGAACACAGATACGCAGTATTTT	CASSRLAGGGNTDTQYF
.	TRBV4-1	TRBJ2-5	.	TGCGCCAGCAGCCCGCCGGGGTTACAAGAGACCCAGTACTTC	CASSPPGLQETQYF
.	TRBV7-2	TRBJ2-7	.	TGTGCCAGCAGCTTAGGGGGTGCGGGCGCCCAGGACGAGCAGTACTTC	CASSLGGAGAQDEQYF
once	TRBV5-8	TRBJ1-4	.	TGTGCCAGCAGCTTGGCCGGGGGGAGCGAAAAACTGTTTTTT	CASSLAGGSEKLFF
.	TRBV5-1	TRBJ1-4	.	TGCGCCAGCAGCCCCTACGGGGGGGCCGCTAATGAAAAACTGTTTTTT	CASSPYGGAANEKLFF
.	TRBV11-3	TRBJ2-7	.	TGTGCCAGCAGCTTATCGGGGATGGGAATCGCGGGTAACGGGTACGAGCAGTACTTC	CASSLSGMGIAGNGYEQYF
.	TRBV5-1	TRBJ2-1	.	TGCGCCAGCAGCTCTTACCTGACTGCTAGCTCCTACAATGAGCAGTTCTTC	CASSSYLTASSYNEQFF
once	TRBV18	TRBJ2-2	TRBD2	TGTGCCAGCTCACCGCTTATAGCGGGGGGGCTTCTGAACACCGGGGAGCTGTTTTTT	CASSPLIAGGLLNTGELFF
once	TRBV4-2	TRBJ2-7	TRBD2	TGTGCCAGCAGCCAAGAAATAGGTAGCGGGGAGTGGCTCCTCTCCTACGAGCAGTACTTC	CASSQEIGSGEWLLSYEQYF
.	TRBV14	TRBJ2-7	.	TGTGCCAGCAGCCGGGGACTTACCTACGAGCAGTACTTC	CASSRGLTYEQYF
.	TRBV2	TRBJ2-7	.	TGTGCCAGGCAATCCTCCAACGGCTACGAGCAGTACTTC	CARQSSNGYEQYF
few	TRBV7-6	TRBJ1-1	.	TGTGCCAGCAGCGTACAGGGCAGGGCTGAAGCTTTCTTT	CASSVQGRAEAFF
.	TRBV28	TRBJ2-4	.	TGTGCCAGCAGCCCGGCGGGCCGAGGAGCCAAAAACATTCAGTACTTC	CASSPAGRGAKNIQYF
.	TRBV6-4	TRBJ2-2	.	TGTGCCAGCAGTGAGAGCAATACCGGGGAGCTGTTTTTT	CASSESNTGELFF
.	TRBV10-3	TRBJ1-5	TRBD1	TGTGCCATCAGTGGCGGGACAGGGGGCTACGGCAATCAGCCCCAGCATTTT	CAISGGTGGYGNQPQHF
.	TRBV4-1	TRBJ1-1	.	TGCGCCAGCAGCCAAGTTCAGGGAACTGAAGCTTTCTTT	CASSQVQGTEAFF
.	TRBV6-5	TRBJ1-4	TRBD1	TGTGCCAGCAGTTTCGGGACAGCTGAAAAACTGTTTTTT	CASSFGTAEKLFF
.	TRBV7-6	TRBJ2-1	.	TGTGCCAGCAGCTTAGACTGGGTCCGGGTGGGTGAGCAGTTCTTC	CASSLDWVRVGEQFF
.	TRBV5-6	TRBJ2-5	.	TGTGCCAGCAGCTCTCGCGGGGTAGCCTTCCAAGAGACCCAGTACTTC	CASSSRGVAFQETQYF
.	TRBV27	TRBJ2-7	.	TGTGCCAGCAGTCCGGGCAGGGAAGTCTACGAGCAGTACTTC	CASSPGREVYEQYF
.	TRBV10-1	TRBJ1-4	.	TGCGCCAGCAGCCCCGGAACTAATGAAAAACTGTTTTTT	CASSPGTNEKLFF
.	TRBV30	TRBJ2-1	.	TGTGCCTGGAATCCGGGGAGCCTGGGAGAGCAGTTCTTC	CAWNPGSLGEQFF
.	TRBV27	TRBJ2-5	.	TGTGCCAGCAGTTCCCCCTGGCCGCAAGAGACCCAGTACTTC	CASSSPWPQETQYF
once	TRBV7-3	TRBJ1-2	.	TGTGCCAGCAGCCCGACAGGCGGAAGGACCCCACTGGGATATGGCTACACCTTC	CASSPTGGRTPLGYGYTF
.	TRBV6-1	TRBJ1-2	.	TGTGCCAGCAGTGAAAGCCAGAGGAGGGGCTACACCTTC	CASSESQRRGYTF
.	TRBV5-1	TRBJ1-2	TRBD1	TGCGCCAGCAGCACAGGACAGGGTAACTATGGCTACACCTTC	CASSTGQGNYGYTF
.	TRBV6-1	TRBJ2-1	.	TGTGCCAGCAGTGGCACGGTCGGGGGAGATGAGCAGTTCTTC	CASSGTVGGDEQFF
.	TRBV19	TRBJ2-1	TRBD1	TGTGCCAGTAGGGGGACAGGGGGCCACAATGAGCAGTTCTTC	CASRGTGGHNEQFF
.	TRBV5-1	TRBJ1-2	TRBD1	TGCGCCAGCAGCCAGGACAGGGGGCGAGTATCCAACTATGGCTACACCTTC	CASSQDRGRVSNYGYTF
.	TRBV7-9	TRBJ2-3	.	TGTGCCAGCAGCCTATACACAGATACGCAGTATTTT	CASSLYTDTQYF
.	TRBV28	TRBJ1-2	TRBD1	TGTGCCAGCAGAACCGGACAGGGCTATGGCTACACCTTC	CASRTGQGYGYTF
.	TRBV7-3	TRBJ1-6	TRBD1	TGTGCCAGCAGCCCGGACAGGGGTTCACCCCTCCACTTT	CASSPDRGSPLHF
.	TRBV5-1	TRBJ2-4	.	TGCGCCAGCAGCTTGGGTACAGGGAGCGGCGACATTCAGTACTTC	CASSLGTGSGDIQYF
.	TRBV10-3	TRBJ2-7	TRBD2	TGTGCCATCAGTGAGTCTACTAGCGGATACTACGAGCAGTACTTC	CAISESTSGYYEQYF
.	TRBV2	TRBJ2-7	TRBD1	TGTGCCAGCAGTGAAGATGGAGGGACAGGGGGCCCATTGACCTTGGGGGAGCAGTACTTC	CASSEDGGTGGPLTLGEQYF
few	TRBV21-1	TRBJ1-4	.	TGTGCCAGCATTACGACAGACTCTAATGAAAAACTGTTTTTT	CASITTDSNEKLFF
.	TRBV5-1	TRBJ1-4	.	TGCGCCAGCAGCTTCACAGGGAAGACCTTTAATGAAAAACTGTTTTTT	CASSFTGKTFNEKLFF
.	TRBV14	TRBJ2-7	TRBD1	TGTGCCAGCAGCCAAGATTTGTGGACAGGGGGCTACGAGCAGTACTTC	CASSQDLWTGGYEQYF
.	TRBV29-1	TRBJ1-2	.	TGCAGCGTTGACCATGGGACAAGGTATGGCTACACCTTC	CSVDHGTRYGYTF
.	TRBV5-1	TRBJ2-7	.	TGCGCCAGCAGCCCGCTGGGGGGAGCCGCGGACGAGCAGTACTTC	CASSPLGGAADEQYF
.	TRBV5-1	TRBJ1-1	.	TGCGCCAGCAGCGAGAACAACAGGGCTGGGAACACTGAAGCTTTCTTT	CASSENNRAGNTEAFF